This T cell receptor (beta chain) was observed in a study of Graves' ophthalmopathy and Graves' hyperthyroidism (dated by TCRdb to 2016 to 2019). Study-wide context: Hyperthyroidism was defined as stable when no progression to ophthalmopathy occurred within 18 months of follow-up. To tell Graves' ophthalmopathy apart from Graves' hyperthyroidism, and to predict which patients would progress to ophthalmopathy, the study relied on TCR beta repertoire signatures. In total, 135 blood samples were TCR-sequenced: under 45 ophthalmopathy, under 80 hyperthyroidism and about 17 hyperthyroidism-to-ophthalmopathy patients. A discovery set of 100 patients (43 ophthalmopathy, 55 to 65 stable hyperthyroidism) was enrolled to explore V-J signatures distinguishing ophthalmopathy from hyperthyroidism. For independent validation, a separate cohort was made up of roughly 19 hyperthyroidism patients plus 17 patients who later progressed from hyperthyroidism to ophthalmopathy. In a handful of hyperthyroidism patients, the T-cell repertoire of thyroid tissue was compared with the T-cell repertoire of blood. After sampling, hyperthyroidism patients received methimazole starting at 30 mg daily, and ophthalmopathy patients received high-dose intravenous methylprednisolone. Overall results and qualifications from the work: In validation, the model predicted ophthalmopathy progression with more than 55% sensitivity and approximately 78% specificity; around twelve predicted patients were CT-confirmed with GO in a median of approximately six months. Most of the expanded thyroid clonotypes with a frequency above 0.001 were also detected in blood, and it was suggested that the thyroid immune response may be reflected by blood repertoires. Ophthalmopathy was separated from stable hyperthyroidism by the 13-signature model with just under 90% sensitivity and roughly 82% specificity in cross-validation and with 80%/75% in the test set. Sample size was not predetermined statistically, and investigators were not blinded to group allocation.

This clonotype came up a few times. Its antigen is not yet known. One base away there is no much larger clone; base qualities are not given. Hyperthyroidism patients were newly diagnosed, with disease duration under 2 months, and aged 18 to 65 years. Patients were excluded if they had other autoimmune diseases, uncontrolled infections, pregnancy or lactation. Clinical symptoms, serum thyroxine, TRAb, thyroid ultrasound and orbital computed tomography formed the basis of the diagnosis. Trizol reagent was used to extract the total RNA, and its quality was then checked on an Agilent 2100 Bioanalyzer. The CDR3 contains 15 residues, cysteine and phenylalanine counted. Just the 45-base CDR3 DNA is kept, in frame starting at base 1. Unmatched junction bases come to 11, with V trimmed by 8 bases and J by 6 bases. Reading the germline V gene (reference sequence) gives CDR1 MNHEY and CDR2 SMNVEV. TCR beta CDR3 regions were amplified from RNA transcripts for repertoire sequencing. A first-round RT-PCR used HTBI primers with the Qiagen OneStep RT-PCR kit, followed by a second-round multiplex PCR, size selection and purification. Sequencing of the libraries was carried out on an Illumina HiSeq2000 in paired-end mode with 100 bp reads. Turning to the authors' computational methods: SOAPnuke was used for read processing, and reads with adapters, uncalled bases, a mean Phred below 15, or no exact constant-primer or identifier match were discarded. High-quality paired reads were merged with COPE v1.2.5. Clonotypes were defined as unique nucleotide sequences and were aligned to IMGT TRB V, D and J references using MiTCR v1.1. The analysis was limited to V-J combinations with a frequency above 0.0001, which together covered 99.2% of repertoires. A TCR clonal expansion and chaos score per V-J combination was defined as the ratio of F50 clonal expansion to chaos observed in the TCRdist matrix. Welch's t-statistics and random forest were used to reduce features to about a dozen V-J combinations, which were fed into a naive Bayes classifier. The similarity between thyroid and blood repertoires was quantified using the Morisita-Horn index. TCRdb's own reprocessing of the public reads used fastp at Q25 and MiXCR and kept productive beta chains. Merged by CDR3 protein, the rows form single entries marked with the most common genes and DNA. The authors' filters were not applied to this entry. This sample holds around 520,000 distinct CDR3 sequences; about 35% were observed only once. Less than 4.5% of the sample belongs to the ten largest clones.

The receptor comes from an adult man with Graves' hyperthyroidism. The sample consisted of peripheral blood or thyroid tissue (not recorded which). The sequence links TRBV27 to TRBJ2-5; TRBD2 aligns with 11 central bases. For the CDR3, the sequence is CASGSSSGRMKTQYF. The DNA sequence is as follows: TGTGCCAGCGGATCCTCTAGCGGGAGGATGAAGACCCAGTACTTC.